This T cell receptor beta chain was recovered during a study of Ad26.COV2.S vaccination and SARS-CoV-2 variants (dated by TCRdb to the early 2020s). The study in broad terms: Vaccine-arm donors were drawn from COV1001, a multicentre, randomized, double-blind, placebo-controlled phase I-IIa trial of Ad26.COV2.S in healthy adults. Ad26.COV2.S was administered intramuscularly at 5 x 10^10 or 1 x 10^11 viral particles, either as a single shot or as two shots given 56 days apart. TCRbeta repertoire sequencing was used to assess the specificity and breadth of SARS-CoV-2-reactive T cell receptors after Ad26.COV2.S vaccination. A total of 32 samples were included in the TCR-sequenced set, comprising 19 Ad26.COV2.S vaccine recipients, 5 placebo recipients and 8 SARS-CoV-2 convalescent individuals. Trial participants were randomized into five groups of five, in which low-dose or high-dose Ad26.COV2.S was given once or twice, or placebo was given on both occasions. Investigators did not know the trial group allocation while performing experiments and assessing outcomes.

Study-level results and caveats: Vaccine and placebo recipients had similar non-spike TCR breadth, a finding consistent with the vaccine containing only spike. The study was not powered to compare responses between vaccine doses or regimens. The authors noted that total T cell responses may have been underestimated by the TCR breadth and depth analyses. After vaccination, substantial breadth of spike-specific CD8+ and CD4+ T cell responses was reported. Higher spike-specific TCR breadth was observed in Ad26.COV2.S recipients than in placebo recipients (P = 0.0014).

In the germline V gene, CDR1 corresponds to MNHEY and CDR2 to SVGAGI. Deletion took 2 bases off V and 4 bases off J, with a span of 12 bases between the germline ends. From its cysteine to its phenylalanine, the CDR3 spans 15 amino acids. Solely the CDR3 DNA is kept, with 45 bases framed from the first base. The sample's treatment or condition label, decoded: 19 received Ad26.COV2.S at low or high dose, single or two shots; about five received placebo; per-sample allocation not given. For vaccine and placebo recipients, the sequenced repertoires came from samples collected on day 63 after the first injection. Between 29 July and 7 August 2020, Cohort 1b enrolled around 24 adults aged 18-55 years at one site in Boston, USA. Ad26.COV2.S was a replication-incompetent adenovirus type 26 vector that expressed a prefusion-stabilized SARS-CoV-2 spike protein derived from the original Wuhan strain. As concerns this clone: No cognate antigen has been identified for it. No base qualities exist here, and no much larger clone lies one base off it.

The immunoSEQ Assay was used to sequence TCRbeta CDR3 regions. After extraction, genomic DNA underwent amplification by bias-controlled multiplex PCR, followed by high-throughput sequencing. Per the source publication's procedure: To quantify the absolute abundance of every unique TCRbeta CDR3 region, sequences were collapsed and filtered. T cell fraction was estimated by normalizing TCRbeta template counts to usable DNA, which was measured by amplifying reference genes present in all nucleated cells. Repertoire TCRs were annotated as SARS-CoV-2-specific when V gene, CDR3 amino acid sequence and J gene were exactly matched to a known reactive TCR set. The reference SARS-CoV-2 TCR set was obtained from MIRA and was filtered for enrichment in COVID-19-positive ImmuneCODE repertoires, whereby public or cross-reactive TCRs were removed. Using the MIRA antigens, annotated TCRs were further analysed by specific ORF or by position within an ORF. Depth was the summed frequency of annotated unique rearrangements, while breadth was defined as annotated unique rearrangements over total unique productive rearrangements. Two-sided Wilcoxon rank-sum tests were used to compare TCR breadth between groups. TCRdb took over this immuneACCESS table, retaining in-frame rearrangements with V and J assigned. Such tables are incomplete; in checked studies, under half of the missing clones stem from an unresolved V gene, and the remainder is unexplained. The V and J calls and clone size come from that table; D and trimming were worked out from the DNA. This sample lists about 350,000 clones; about 88% were detected once. Around 10% of the sample is taken by the ten largest.

The sample consisted of peripheral blood, taken in a trial of Ad26.COV2.S vaccine versus placebo. The source of this sequence is a person aged 18 to 59 who received the Ad26.COV2.S COVID-19 vaccine or a placebo. This chain is built from TRBV6-5 and TRBJ2-1; the D call could be TRBD1 or TRBD2, with each sharing 6 bases. The CDR3 amino acid sequence is: CASSYGGPPYNEQFF. The DNA is as follows: TGTGCCAGCAGTTACGGGGGGCCGCCATACAATGAGCAGTTCTTC.